This entry lists 15 T cell receptor beta chains sequenced from one sample in a study of blood T cells in healthy people across ages. Using a J-beta primer mix together with a sample-barcoded 5' primer, a second PCR was run for roughly 7 to 11 cycles. TCRdb processed the 5' RACE reads anew with MiXCR; each CDR3 protein has one entry. The sample records nearly 800,000 distinct CDR3 sequences, just under 25% being singletons. In addition, the sample was reused for a study of T cells of mothers and their children.

What was sequenced was blood. Receptors were obtained from a boy younger than 18 in good health.

V is TRBV10-3 and J is TRBJ2-3, with 9 bases that match TRBD2. The CDR3 runs 15 residues. V trimming: 7 bases; J trimming: 0 bases; junction bases outside the gene matches: 5. Germline assignment: CDR1 ENHRY and CDR2 SYGVKD. CDR3 region: CAIKASGASTDTQYF. The CDR3 nucleotides read TGTGCCATCAAGGCTAGCGGGGCGAGCACAGATACGCAGTATTTT.

This rearrangement joins TRBV5-6 to TRBJ2-3; 11 nucleotides match TRBD1. Germline V lookup: CDR1 SGHDT, CDR2 YYEEEE. The CDR3 runs 15 residues. J was trimmed by 6 bases and V by 4 bases; bases with no gene match: 7. The CDR3 loop is CASSRRTGGLDTQYF. CDR3 bases: TGTGCCAGCAGCCGACGGACAGGGGGCTTGGATACGCAGTATTTT.

CDR3 DNA: TGTGCCAGCAGCCCCCGACGGACACTCCAAGAGACCCAGTACTTC. Residues: CASSPRRTLQETQYF. The rearrangement uses TRBV13 and TRBJ2-5; D is possibly TRBD1 (5 bases). Germline V lookup: CDR1 PRHDT, CDR2 FYEKMQ (reference sequence). The V gene lost 5 bases and the J gene lost 1 base, with 14 bases spanning the gap. There are 15 residues in the CDR3.

This clonotype appeared a few times. The chain couples TRBV5-1 to TRBJ1-1; 7 bases map to TRBD1. The CDR3 loop spans 15 amino acids. V lost 4 bases and J lost 5; bases outside the gene matches: 11. Germline values: CDR1 SGHRS, CDR2 YFSETQ. The CDR3 DNA reads TGCGCCAGCAGCCCCGAGGGGCCAGGGGGTACTGAAGCTTTCTTT. This translates into CASSPEGPGGTEAFF. Full variable domain (remainder filled in from reference TRBV5-1 and TRBJ1-1): KAGVTQTPRYLIKTRGQQVTLSCSPISGHRSVSWYQQTPGQGLQFLFEYFSETQRNKGNFPGRFSGRQFSNSRSEMNVSTLELGDSALYLCASSPEGPGGTEAFFGQGTRLTVV.

The rearrangement links TRBV18 to TRBJ2-2; D gene uncertain. Trimming removed 2 bases at V and 2 bases at J, with 6 bases between. CDR1 is KGHSH, CDR2 LQKENI, per germline. This CDR3 comprises 14 residues. The CDR3 DNA sequence: TGTGCCAGCTCACCAAGCCAAAACACCGGGGAGCTGTTTTTT. Its translation: CASSPSQNTGELFF.

The chain couples TRBV3-1 to TRBJ2-7, with 7 bases that match TRBD1. Trimming removed 4 bases from V and 6 bases from J; junction bases left unmatched: 3. From germline, CDR1 is LGHDT and CDR2 YNNKEL (reference sequence). The CDR3 is 12 amino acids. As DNA, the CDR3 is TGTGCCAGCAGCCCCGACAGGGCCGAGCAGTACTTC. Encoded protein: CASSPDRAEQYF.

This clonotype occurred many times. This chain links TRBV10-3 with TRBJ2-5; 9 nucleotides align to TRBD2. V lost 11 bases to trimming and J lost 5 bases; unmatched junction nucleotides: 9. This CDR3 spans 13 amino acids. Germline V lookup: CDR1 ENHRY, CDR2 SYGVKD. The CDR3 nucleotides are TGTGCCTCCTCAGCGGGGGGTGGGGAGACCCAGTACTTC. Protein sequence: CASSAGGGETQYF.

The CDR3: CASRRDSRYYSEAFF. The CDR3 coding sequence is TGTGCCAGCAGAAGGGATTCGAGATATTACTCTGAAGCTTTCTTT. V usage is TRBV5-6 and J usage is TRBJ1-1; D remains ambiguous. From germline, CDR1 is SGHDT and CDR2 YYEEEE. Trimming stripped 5 bases from V and 6 bases from J, with 20 bases between. CDR3 length: 15 residues. The variable domain in full, completed from reference TRBV5-6 and TRBJ1-1, reads DAGVTQSPTHLIKTRGQQVTLRCSPKSGHDTVSWYQQALGQGPQFIFQYYEEEERQRGNFPDRFSGHQFPNYSSELNVNALLLGDSALYLCASRRDSRYYSEAFFGQGTRLTVV.

The sample holds a few counts of this clonotype. This chain uses TRBV7-3 with TRBJ1-1, with D uncertain. CDR3 length: 12 amino acids. The V end lost 5 bases, the J end lost 11 bases, and 15 bases lay between the germline ends. Germline CDR1 and CDR2: SGHTA and FQGTGA. CDR3 sequence (DNA): TGTGCCAGCAGCCCAATTAGAGGGCCGGCTTTCTTT. Protein sequence: CASSPIRGPAFF.

This clonotype occurred a few times. The chain couples TRBV20-1 to TRBJ2-3, with D possibly matching TRBD1 (5 bases). The V gene lost 0 bases and the J gene lost 2 bases, with 9 bases spanning the gap. Looked up from germline, CDR1 is DFQATT and CDR2 is SNEGSKA (reference sequence). The CDR3 is 14 residues long. The CDR3 protein is CSARDQGSTDTQYF. For the CDR3, the DNA is TGCAGTGCTAGAGATCAGGGATCCACAGATACGCAGTATTTT.

J is TRBJ2-1 and V is TRBV7-8; tentatively, D is TRBD2 (6 bases). Germline CDR1 reads SGHVS; CDR2 reads FQNEAQ. The ends were cut back, 1 base at V and 8 bases at J, with 21 bases in the middle. This CDR3 has 17 amino acids. CDR3 region: CASSLVPAGVLAHEQFF. In DNA, the CDR3 is TGTGCCAGCAGCTTAGTCCCAGCGGGTGTCCTGGCCCATGAGCAGTTCTTC.

This clonotype was seen only a few times. The rearrangement joins TRBV3-1 to TRBJ1-1; no reliable D call. Germline CDR1 and CDR2: LGHDT and YNNKEL (reference sequence). V shed 2 bases and J shed 1 base, with 8 bases lying between them. This CDR3 contains 14 residues. The CDR3 DNA sequence: TGTGCCAGCAGCCAATGGATAGCGAACACTGAAGCTTTCTTT. It is translated as CASSQWIANTEAFF.

This clonotype was found a few times. This chain links TRBV2 with TRBJ2-2, with TRBD2 matching 12 bases. V gave up 6 bases and J gave up 0 bases; unmatched junction bases: 2. CDR1 and CDR2 from the germline V gene are SNHLY and FYNNEI. The CDR3 loop spans 16 amino acids. CDR3 region: CASRTSGGSNTGELFF. The CDR3 nucleotides read TGTGCCAGCAGAACTAGCGGGGGGTCGAACACCGGGGAGCTGTTTTTT.

The J gene is TRBJ2-1, the V gene TRBV7-2; TRBD1 aligns across 11 bases. The junction had 5 bases not matched to a gene; V was cut back by 4 bases and J by 0 bases. This CDR3 has 17 amino acids. CDR1 and CDR2 from the germline V gene are SGHTA and FQGNSA. In DNA, the CDR3 is TGTGCCAGCAGCTATGGGACAGGGGGGGGCTCCTACAATGAGCAGTTCTTC. It specifies CASSYGTGGGSYNEQFF.

The V and J genes are TRBV10-3 and TRBJ2-3; 7 bases align to TRBD1. V shed 5 bases and J 2 bases; nucleotides not matched to a gene: 7. The V gene's germline CDR1 is ENHRY and CDR2 SYGVKD. The CDR3 loop spans 15 amino acids. CDR3 loop: CAISHTGEITDTQYF. CDR3 sequence (DNA): TGTGCCATCAGTCATACAGGGGAAATCACAGATACGCAGTATTTT.